The following is a TCR beta chain sequence with its context. Antigen unknown. This sample is drawn from a study of cytotoxic CD8 clonotypes in ibrutinib-treated CLL. Sequencing used immunoSEQ multiplex PCR; TCRdb keeps in-frame clones, though not all of them. The sample shows 200,000 or so clones, approximately 75% of them seen only once. General study points: Sampling times, which were not matched between the groups, differed between sustained-remission patients and progressing patients.

The receptor was isolated from a human donor with chronic lymphocytic leukemia. The sequencing used PBMCs, collected after 12 months of ibrutinib treatment.

CDR3 protein: CASSQTRLAGGRGEQYF. CDR3 in DNA: TGCGCCAGCAGCCAAACGCGACTAGCGGGGGGGCGAGGGGAGCAGTACTTC. The rearrangement joins TRBV4-1 to TRBJ2-7; 14 positions agree with TRBD2. The CDR3 has 17 amino acids. Germline CDR1 and CDR2: MGHRA and YSYEKL. Losses at the gene ends were 2 bases for V and 7 bases for J; bases not matched to a gene: 10.